This T cell receptor (beta chain) was identified in a study of blood T cell repertoires in COVID-19. As for the study in general: The analysed material was cDNA or gDNA that came from T cells, B-cell-depleted T cells, or PBMCs.

As processed by the authors: Reference gene primer amplification in the assay estimated nucleated cell counts. Assay: immunoSEQ multiplex PCR; the TCRdb copy retains only in-frame clones and omits some. V, J and clone size derive from that table, while D and trimming were established from the DNA sequence. The sample has about 220,000 clones, 82% seen once; the top ten hold approximately 3.1%. In terms of age and location, participants ranged from roughly 18 to 100 years and lived in fewer than 30 US areas. This CDR3 region has 15 residues. Germline CDR1 is SGHTA and CDR2 is FQGNSA. V lost 3 bases to trimming and J lost 8 bases, with 17 bases between them.

The sample was PBMCs or T cells enriched from blood (not recorded which). The TCR sequence derives from a woman in her sixties who had recovered from COVID-19. V is TRBV7-2 and J is TRBJ2-1; D is possibly TRBD2 (7 bases). CDR3 sequence: CASSLLVGGLDEQFF. The CDR3 coding sequence is TGTGCCAGCAGCTTGTTAGTGGGGGGGCTTGATGAGCAGTTCTTC.